This T cell receptor (beta chain) was captured in a study of T cell responses to AZD1222 COVID-19 vaccine. Sequencing used immunoSEQ multiplex PCR; TCRdb keeps in-frame clones, though not all of them. Among some 110,000 clones listed, 90% were seen once. The CDR3 contains 15 residues. Germline V lookup: CDR1 SGHRS, CDR2 YFSETQ. J gave up 3 bases and V 4 bases, and 9 bases lay outside the gene matches. Study conclusions and caveats: Samples come after the peak T cell response, not at day 14. Spike as a whole was targeted by vaccine-associated CD4 TCRs, dominant at 160-218 and 743-854. Of spike-specific TCRs, nearly half reportedly target regions left unmutated in variants. Increased Spike-specific TCR breadth and depth were observed after two AZD1222 doses.

For this clone: The antigen remains undetermined.

The sequence was collected from an adult in good health. This sequence joins TRBV5-1 and TRBJ1-2; 7 positions agree with TRBD1. Sequences were derived from peripheral blood, sampled on day 0 of AZD1222 vaccination. This CDR3 reads CASSATGALDYGYTF. The CDR3 bases are TGCGCCAGCAGCGCTACAGGGGCGCTTGACTATGGCTACACCTTC.